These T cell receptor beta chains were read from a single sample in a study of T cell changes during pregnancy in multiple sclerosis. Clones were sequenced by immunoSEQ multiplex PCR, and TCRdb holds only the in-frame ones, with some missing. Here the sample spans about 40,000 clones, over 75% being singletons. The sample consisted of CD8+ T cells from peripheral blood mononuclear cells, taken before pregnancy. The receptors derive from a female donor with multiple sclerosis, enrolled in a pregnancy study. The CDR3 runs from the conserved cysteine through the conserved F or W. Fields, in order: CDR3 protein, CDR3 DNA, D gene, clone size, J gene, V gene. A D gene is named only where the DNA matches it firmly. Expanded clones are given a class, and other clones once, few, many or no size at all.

CDR3aa: CASSFGGLAGDSQFF
CDR3nt: TGTGCCAGCAGTTTTGGCGGACTAGCGGGAGATTCGCAGTTCTTC
d_gene: TRBD2
abundance: NA
j_gene: TRBJ2-1
v_gene: TRBV27

CDR3aa: CASSKEVVQGAGGELFF
CDR3nt: TGTGCCAGCAGCAAAGAGGTGGTGCAGGGGGCGGGAGGGGAGCTGTTTTTT
d_gene: NA
abundance: NA
j_gene: TRBJ2-2
v_gene: TRBV21-1

CDR3aa: CASSVDGWGVGELFF
CDR3nt: TGTGCCAGCAGCGTAGACGGTTGGGGGGTCGGGGAGCTGTTTTTT
d_gene: NA
abundance: NA
j_gene: TRBJ2-2
v_gene: TRBV9

CDR3aa: CASSDFSKETQYF
CDR3nt: TGCGCCAGCTCGGACTTTAGCAAGGAGACCCAGTACTTC
d_gene: NA
abundance: NA
j_gene: TRBJ2-5
v_gene: TRBV10-2

CDR3aa: CASSLGLAGGFEQFF
CDR3nt: TGTGCCAGTAGTCTCGGACTAGCGGGAGGGTTTGAGCAGTTCTTC
d_gene: TRBD2
abundance: NA
j_gene: TRBJ2-1
v_gene: TRBV19

CDR3aa: CASSLRTGGETQYF
CDR3nt: TGTGCCAGCAGCCTGAGGACAGGGGGTGAGACCCAGTACTTC
d_gene: TRBD1
abundance: NA
j_gene: TRBJ2-5
v_gene: TRBV13

CDR3aa: CASSVDPQGAYGYTF
CDR3nt: TGTGCCAGCAGCGTAGATCCACAGGGGGCATATGGCTACACCTTC
d_gene: TRBD1
abundance: NA
j_gene: TRBJ1-2
v_gene: TRBV9

CDR3aa: CAISEGGQITDTQYF
CDR3nt: TGTGCCATCAGTGAGGGTGGACAGATCACAGATACGCAGTATTTT
d_gene: NA
abundance: NA
j_gene: TRBJ2-3
v_gene: TRBV10-3

CDR3aa: CASSLGFLSRCNEQFF
CDR3nt: TGTGCCAGCAGTTTGGGCTTCCTCTCGCGTTGCAATGAGCAGTTCTTC
d_gene: NA
abundance: NA
j_gene: TRBJ2-1
v_gene: TRBV27

CDR3aa: CASSVAAGELFF
CDR3nt: TGTGCCAGCAGCGTAGCAGCGGGGGAGCTGTTTTTT
d_gene: NA
abundance: NA
j_gene: TRBJ2-2
v_gene: TRBV9

CDR3aa: CASSLYNEQFF
CDR3nt: TGTGCCAGCAGTCTCTACAATGAGCAGTTCTTC
d_gene: NA
abundance: once
j_gene: TRBJ2-1
v_gene: TRBV27

CDR3aa: CASSFGLAGPNTGELFF
CDR3nt: TGCGCCAGCAGCTTCGGACTAGCGGGACCGAACACCGGGGAGCTGTTTTTT
d_gene: TRBD2
abundance: NA
j_gene: TRBJ2-2
v_gene: TRBV5-1

CDR3aa: CASTEWNWEGAGELFF
CDR3nt: TGTGCCAGCACCGAATGGAATTGGGAGGGGGCCGGGGAGCTGTTTTTT
d_gene: NA
abundance: NA
j_gene: TRBJ2-2
v_gene: TRBV7-2

CDR3aa: CSVIPGGFTDTQYF
CDR3nt: TGCAGCGTTATCCCGGGGGGCTTCACAGATACGCAGTATTTT
d_gene: NA
abundance: NA
j_gene: TRBJ2-3
v_gene: TRBV29-1

CDR3aa: CSVENRGNGMYNEQFF
CDR3nt: TGCAGCGTTGAAAATCGCGGGAACGGCATGTACAATGAGCAGTTCTTC
d_gene: NA
abundance: NA
j_gene: TRBJ2-1
v_gene: TRBV29-1

CDR3aa: CASSGQMNTEAFF
CDR3nt: TGTGCCAGCAGTGGGCAGATGAACACTGAAGCTTTCTTT
d_gene: NA
abundance: NA
j_gene: TRBJ1-1
v_gene: TRBV6-1